Listed below are T cell receptor beta chains from one sample, sequenced in a study of blood T cell repertoires in COVID-19. Sequencing was performed with immunoSEQ multiplex PCR; in TCRdb, only in-frame clones are kept and a portion is missing. The table records about 300,000 clones, under 90% of them present only once. What was sequenced was PBMCs or T cells enriched from blood (not recorded which). The receptors were sampled from a man aged 30 to 39 who had recovered from COVID-19. CDR3s include the opening cysteine and the closing phenylalanine or tryptophan. The D gene is left open where the match is weak. Clone size, where shown, is once, few, many, or a class for clones that have expanded.

j_gene,len,abundance,d_gene,v_gene,CDR3nt,CDR3aa
TRBJ2-1,20,-,TRBD2,TRBV24-1,TGTGCCACCAGCCAAAATCCGGGACAGGGGCGGACTAGCGGGAAAAATGAGCAGTTCTTC,CATSQNPGQGRTSGKNEQFF
TRBJ1-1,15,-,TRBD1,TRBV7-9,TGTGCCAGCAGCTCGATAGGACAGGGGTACACTGAAGCTTTCTTT,CASSSIGQGYTEAFF
TRBJ2-1,16,-,-,TRBV18,TGTGCCAGCTCCCCCCCCGGACAGAGCTCCTACAATGAGCAGTTCTTC,CASSPPGQSSYNEQFF
TRBJ1-5,14,-,-,TRBV19,TGTGCCAGTAGTATGGGGGCTGGGAATCAGCCCCAGCATTTT,CASSMGAGNQPQHF
TRBJ1-4,13,once,-,TRBV7-8,TGTGCCAGCAGCTTGGGCCGAAACGAAAAACTGTTTTTT,CASSLGRNEKLFF
TRBJ1-5,17,-,-,TRBV6-1,TGTGCCAGCAGTGAAGGGTCGGGTCGTCATAGCAATCAGCCCCAGCATTTT,CASSEGSGRHSNQPQHF
TRBJ1-2,15,few,TRBD1,TRBV14,TGTGCCAGCGGGAGGACAGGGAATGGTCTGTATGGCTACACCTTC,CASGRTGNGLYGYTF
TRBJ2-5,13,few,-,TRBV5-4,TGTGCCAGCTGCCGACACAACCAAGAGACCCAGTACTTC,CASCRHNQETQYF
TRBJ2-1,15,-,TRBD2,TRBV19,TGTGCCAGTAGTATAGAACTAGCGTCCTACAATGAGCAGTTCTTC,CASSIELASYNEQFF
TRBJ1-1,17,-,-,TRBV4-1,TGCGCCAGCAGCCAGATGGCCGGACAGTTCATGAACACTGAAGCTTTCTTT,CASSQMAGQFMNTEAFF
TRBJ2-5,14,-,-,TRBV3-1/TRBV3-2,TGTGCCAGCAGCCTCTCGGGATTCCAAGAGACCCAGTACTTC,CASSLSGFQETQYF
TRBJ1-2,13,-,-,TRBV2,TGTGCCAGCACCCAGCGGACGGTGGATGGCTACACCTTC,CASTQRTVDGYTF
TRBJ2-5,17,-,-,TRBV11-3,TGTGCCAGCAGCCCTCCGAGGGGGGGAGGTAAGCAAGAGACCCAGTACTTC,CASSPPRGGGKQETQYF
TRBJ1-2,15,once,-,TRBV5-1,TGCGCCAGCACAGCAGCTACCCAGGGAAACTATGGCTACACCTTC,CASTAATQGNYGYTF
TRBJ1-3,14,-,-,TRBV5-1,TGCGCCAGCAGCTTGGCCGGAGCTGGAAACACCATATATTTT,CASSLAGAGNTIYF
TRBJ2-7,14,-,-,TRBV9,TGTGCCAGCAGCGTGGCGGGAAGGTCCTACGAGCAGTACTTC,CASSVAGRSYEQYF
TRBJ2-5,13,-,-,TRBV3-1/TRBV3-2,TGTGCCAGCAGCTACAGGGGGGGAGAGACCCAGTACTTC,CASSYRGGETQYF
TRBJ2-1,15,-,TRBD2,TRBV7-6,TGTGCCAGCAGCTTAGGTTCCGGGAGGGCAGATGAGCAGTTCTTC,CASSLGSGRADEQFF